This T cell receptor beta chain was found in a study of cytomegalovirus exposure and HLA in healthy donors. The study drew the donors from its roughly 120-subject validation cohort, separate from the roughly 670-subject first cohort. The J segment lost 1 base and the V segment lost 3 bases, leaving 14 bases of the junction unmatched. This CDR3 has 19 amino acids. Germline CDR1 is KGHSH and CDR2 is LQKENI. Comments on this clone: Its antigen is unidentified.

Sequencing was performed with immunoSEQ multiplex PCR; in TCRdb, only in-frame clones are kept and a portion is missing. The data show 110,000 or so clones, over 75% seen once. Study outcomes and limitations: With high specificity and sensitivity, the classifier reportedly diagnosed cytomegalovirus status. Most sequenced TCRs were rare (though some public TCRs occurred in many donors).

This TCR derives from a woman in her thirties in good health and CMV-seronegative. This chain connects TRBV18 to TRBJ1-5; the match to TRBD1 covers 8 bases. Sample: PBMCs. CDR3 bases: TGTGCCAGCTCACCGATCGGGACAGGCCTCCCCACGAGCAATCAGCCCCAGCATTTT. It codes for CASSPIGTGLPTSNQPQHF. Full variable domain (missing parts from reference TRBV18 and TRBJ1-5): NAGVMQNPRHLVRRRGQEARLRCSPMKGHSHVYWYRQLPEEGLKFMVYLQKENIIDESGMPKERFSAEFPKEGPSILRIQQVVRGDSAAYFCASSPIGTGLPTSNQPQHFGDGTRLSIL.